The 7 T cell receptor beta chains listed next were all sequenced from one sample in a study of regulatory T cells in long-lasting Graves disease. Researchers made TCR beta libraries by using iRepertoire HTBI primers and running Arm-PCR on CDR3 regions. MiXCR, applied by TCRdb to the multiplex PCR reads, yields one record per CDR3 protein. Among around 500,000 distinct CDR3 sequences listed, less than 25% were seen once. Time point noted: persistent/refractory GD, antithyroid drugs over 5 years with positive TRAb. From PBMCs, RNA was extracted and then used to make the TCR library. This specimen consisted of peripheral blood mononuclear cells (PBMCs), obtained when the disease was refractory, from a patient treated with antithyroid drugs. The origin of the receptors is a female donor with Graves disease.

The chain employs TRBV9 and TRBJ2-7, with TRBD2 as a possible D gene (5 bases). V was clipped by 0 bases and J by 3 bases, with 10 bases between them. Germline CDR1 SGDLS, CDR2 YYNGEE. This CDR3 comprises 14 residues. CDR3 coding DNA: TGTGCCAGCAGCGTAGCGGATGGACTCTACGAGCAGTACTTC. Its protein product is CASSVADGLYEQYF. Variable domain in full (rest from reference TRBV9 and TRBJ2-7): DSGVTQTPKHLITATGQRVTLRCSPRSGDLSVYWYQQSLDQGLQFLIQYYNGEERAKGNILERFSAQQFPDLHSELNLSSLELGDSALYFCASSVADGLYEQYFGPGTRLTVT.

This clonotype has a count of ten or more. The chain joins TRBV20-1 to TRBJ2-2; no reliable D call. The CDR3 runs 14 residues. V shed 5 bases and J shed 6 bases, with 16 bases lying between them. Germline V gives CDR1 DFQATT, CDR2 SNEGSKA (reference sequence). CDR3 in DNA: TGCAGTGCTTGGGCCCTAGTCGGTTCCGGGGAGCTGTTTTTT. Amino acids: CSAWALVGSGELFF.

This clonotype came up many times. The chain joins TRBV12-3 or TRBV12-4 to TRBJ1-2; 9 nucleotides line up with TRBD1. After removal of 7 bases from V and 7 bases from J, the junction contained 10 bases not matched to a gene. The CDR3 consists of 14 residues. As DNA, the CDR3 is TGTGCCAGCACCAGGACAGGGGCTTTATTTGGCTACACCTTC. Translation: CASTRTGALFGYTF.

This sequence joins TRBV5-1 and TRBJ2-7, with 9 positions matching TRBD2. Per the germline V gene, CDR1 is SGHRS and CDR2 is YFSETQ. The J segment lost 0 bases and the V segment lost 4 bases, leaving 8 bases of the junction unmatched. This CDR3 comprises 16 residues. Written as DNA, the CDR3 is TGCGCCAGCAGCCCGGGACTAGCAGAGAGCTCCTACGAGCAGTACTTC. This codes for CASSPGLAESSYEQYF.

This clonotype has at least ten counts. The chain couples TRBV6-1 to TRBJ2-2; no definite D call. This CDR3 contains 16 residues. Trimming stripped 0 bases from V and 0 bases from J, with 8 bases between. The V gene's germline CDR1 is MNHNS and CDR2 SASEGT. The DNA of the CDR3 is TGTGCCAGCAGTGAAGCGGCGGAAGCGAACACCGGGGAGCTGTTTTTT. Translation: CASSEAAEANTGELFF.

This chain connects TRBV6-9 to TRBJ1-1; D unclear. Germline values: CDR1 MNHGY, CDR2 SVAAGI. This CDR3 contains 17 residues. The V gene lost 3 bases and the J gene lost 1 base, with 18 bases spanning the gap. This CDR3 is CASSYGGVLGRNTEAFF. In DNA form, the CDR3 reads TGTGCCAGCAGTTACGGCGGGGTTCTGGGGAGGAACACTGAAGCTTTCTTT.

In the case of this clonotype: Given a much more abundant clone one base away, this may be a read error. The rearrangement joins TRBV6-2 or TRBV6-3 to TRBJ1-1; 7 bases map to TRBD1. Germline values: CDR1 MNHEY, CDR2 SVGEGT. The CDR3 contains 15 residues. CDR3 sequence reads: CAGSYGTTGRTEAFF. In nucleotides, the CDR3 is TGTGCCGGCAGTTACGGCACGACAGGGCGCACTGAAGCTTTCTTT.